The T cell receptor beta chain described here comes from a study of T cells in Graves' hyperthyroidism and ophthalmopathy. It was RNA transcripts that yielded the amplified TCR beta CDR3 regions. When the TCR CDR3 underwent first-round RT-PCR, the HTBI primer set was used. TCRdb re-called the multiplex PCR reads with MiXCR, one entry per CDR3 protein. The data contain hundreds of thousands of distinct CDR3 sequences, around 16% of them singletons. Trimming took 3 bases from V and 3 from J, leaving 9 bases between them. Germline V lookup: CDR1 MGHRA, CDR2 YSYEKL. This CDR3 is 13 amino acids long. The rearrangement links TRBV4-1 to TRBJ2-7; D unresolved. The clonotype originates from a woman in her thirties with Graves' hyperthyroidism. Sequenced material: blood. This CDR3 is CASSQVGVYEQYF. The CDR3 DNA sequence: TGCGCCAGCAGCCAGGTTGGGGTCTACGAGCAGTACTTC.